This T cell receptor beta chain was sequenced in a study of beta chain features in type 1 diabetes. Study at large: The study examined about 100,000,000 sorted cells across all samples.

Expressed TCRB transcripts were sequenced because the isolated RNA had all been reverse transcribed beforehand. Here immunoSEQ multiplex PCR was the method, and the copy in TCRdb shows in-frame clones only, minus some. Here the sample spans hundreds of thousands of clones, approximately 30% being singletons. CDR3 length: 14 residues. The V and J ends lost 2 bases and 9 bases respectively, with 14 bases between them. Germline CDR1 is MDHEN and CDR2 is SYDVKM. Regarding the study as a whole: Comparison showed that naive, central memory and Treg TCRB repertoires appeared more similar among patients than among healthy donors.

A few counts support this clone. Its target is unknown. This clonotype was sampled from a young man in good health. The V call is TRBV28, the J call TRBJ2-1, with D perhaps TRBD1 (5 bases). The sequencing sample was made of naive CD4+ T cells from blood. CDR3 sequence (DNA): TGTGCCAGCAGTTTAAGGGGTCAGGCCTGTGAGCAGTTCTTC. It specifies CASSLRGQACEQFF.